The rows below give T cell receptor beta chains drawn from one sample of a study of a mutant IDH1 vaccine in newly diagnosed glioma. Some clones are missing from TCRdb's copy, which holds only in-frame ones; the method was immunoSEQ multiplex PCR. The sample has 56,000 or so clones, about three quarters seen once. These receptors have no identified antigens. This sample comprised PBMCs, obtained from a glioma patient whose treatment included an IDH1 peptide vaccine. These receptor sequences come from a woman between 40 and 55 years old with glioma. Some clones in this sample may be carry-over from other donors' samples. Each CDR3 is given with its conserved first and last residue. The D gene is left open where the match is weak. Not all rows give a size; the values are once, few, many and, for expanded clones, a class.

J gene | clone size | D gene | V gene | CDR3 DNA | CDR3 protein
TRBJ2-7 | - | - | TRBV29-1 | TGCAGCGCTCGGGACACTGCGTACGAGCAGTACTTC | CSARDTAYEQYF
TRBJ2-3 | - | - | TRBV27 | TGTGCCAGCAGCGTACATTTCAGCACAGATACGCAGTATTTT | CASSVHFSTDTQYF
TRBJ1-1 | - | - | TRBV7-2 | TGTGCCAGCAGCCTCAGACACTCGAACACTGAAGCTTTCTTT | CASSLRHSNTEAFF
TRBJ2-7 | - | TRBD1 | TRBV9 | TGTGCCAGCAGCGTTGGGACAGGGGTATACGAGCAGTACTTC | CASSVGTGVYEQYF
TRBJ2-7 | few | TRBD1 | TRBV10-3 | TGTGCCATCAGTGAGGGTGCCGACGCAGGGGGTTCCTACGAGCAGTACTTC | CAISEGADAGGSYEQYF
TRBJ1-5 | - | - | TRBV6-5 | TGTGCCAGCAGCCCCTCCGGGAATAGCAATCAGCCCCAGCATTTT | CASSPSGNSNQPQHF
TRBJ1-2 | - | - | TRBV2 | TGTGCCAGCAGTGAAATGAACTATGGCTACACCTTC | CASSEMNYGYTF
TRBJ2-5 | - | TRBD2 | TRBV5-1 | TGCGCCAGCAGCCGGGGGCCTAGCGGGCAAGAGACCCAGTACTTC | CASSRGPSGQETQYF
TRBJ2-5 | - | TRBD2 | TRBV7-9 | TGTGCCAGCAGCTTAGTGGCGGGGGGTAAAGAGACCCAGTACTTC | CASSLVAGGKETQYF
TRBJ2-3 | - | TRBD2 | TRBV7-3 | TGTGCCAGCAGCGAGGGACTAGCGGGACCCAAGTCGCAGTATTTT | CASSEGLAGPKSQYF
TRBJ1-5 | few | TRBD1 | TRBV18 | TGTGCCAGCTCCCGTGACAGGGGTGCTAGCAATCAGCCCCAGCATTTT | CASSRDRGASNQPQHF
TRBJ1-4 | - | TRBD1 | TRBV6-5 | TGTGCCAGCAGTTACGACCAGGGACAGGGCGAAAAACTGTTTTTT | CASSYDQGQGEKLFF
TRBJ1-5 | - | - | TRBV30 | TGTGCCTGGAGTGAACCCGCCGGACAGCCCCAGCATTTT | CAWSEPAGQPQHF
TRBJ2-3 | - | - | TRBV6-6 | TGTGCCAGCAGTTACGTGGACTACACAGATACGCAGTATTTT | CASSYVDYTDTQYF
TRBJ2-7 | once | - | TRBV5-7 | TGTGCCAGTCCCAAGGACCGCGGACCTCGCAACTACGAGCAGTACTTC | CASPKDRGPRNYEQYF
TRBJ1-1 | - | - | TRBV9 | TGTGCCAGCAGCGATCGTCTGAACACTGAAGCTTTCTTT | CASSDRLNTEAFF
TRBJ1-2 | few | - | TRBV11-2 | TGTGCCAGCAGCTTAGGGGGGCGGGGAACCTATGGCTACACCTTC | CASSLGGRGTYGYTF
TRBJ1-5 | few | - | TRBV10-1 | TGCGCCAGCAGTGGTGGCACCAATCAGCCCCAGCATTTT | CASSGGTNQPQHF
TRBJ2-5 | - | - | TRBV5-6 | TGTGCCAGCAGCTTAGGAGACTCTATCGAGACCCAGTACTTC | CASSLGDSIETQYF
TRBJ2-3 | - | TRBD2 | TRBV14 | TGTGCCAGCAGCCAACAGAGACTAGCGAGTTCGGTTACGCAGTATTTT | CASSQQRLASSVTQYF
TRBJ2-3 | - | TRBD2 | TRBV10-1 | TGCGCCAGCAGTGAAGGTAGCGGGGGACGAGATACGCAGTATTTT | CASSEGSGGRDTQYF
TRBJ2-3 | - | - | TRBV5-1 | TGCGCCAGCAGCGGCACAGTCGCAGATACGCAGTATTTT | CASSGTVADTQYF
TRBJ1-3 | - | - | TRBV29-1 | TGCAGCGTTGAAGGGGGCCTTCAGAGGGACACCATATATTTT | CSVEGGLQRDTIYF
TRBJ1-1 | - | - | TRBV5-5 | TGTGCCACCAAGACGGACTTGAACACTGAAGCTTTCTTT | CATKTDLNTEAFF
TRBJ2-2 | - | - | TRBV19 | TGTGCCAGTACCACCGGACTAGAGGGGGTCGGGGAGCTGTTTTTT | CASTTGLEGVGELFF
TRBJ1-1 | - | TRBD1 | TRBV4-1 | TGCGCCAGCAGCCAAGTTATCGGGACAGCGAACACTGAAGCTTTCTTT | CASSQVIGTANTEAFF
TRBJ2-7 | - | - | TRBV9 | TGTGCCAGCAGCGTCTATCAAACAGGGGCGTCGCGGGGCGAGCAGTACTTC | CASSVYQTGASRGEQYF
TRBJ1-2 | few | - | TRBV30 | TGTGCCTGGACCAGGACAGCCTATGGCTACACCTTC | CAWTRTAYGYTF
TRBJ2-7 | - | - | TRBV5-5 | TGTGCCAGCAGCCTGTGGTTAGGGAGGGGGCGATTCTACGAGCAGTACTTC | CASSLWLGRGRFYEQYF
TRBJ2-5 | - | - | TRBV5-1 | TGCGCCAGCACCCCAGGGGGGGCGGGGGCTCAAGAGACCCAGTACTTC | CASTPGGAGAQETQYF
TRBJ2-7 | - | TRBD2 | TRBV30 | TGTGCCCATGGACTAGCGGGAACCTACGAGCAGTACTTC | CAHGLAGTYEQYF
TRBJ1-1 | few | TRBD1 | TRBV7-2 | TGTGCCAGCAGCTTATCCCGAGACAGGGTAGATTTCTTT | CASSLSRDRVDFF
TRBJ1-2 | - | - | TRBV7-8 | TGTGCCAGCAGCTTAGGTAGGGGACGTGATGGCTACACCTTC | CASSLGRGRDGYTF
TRBJ2-7 | few | - | TRBV6-5 | TGTGCCAGCAGCTTACAGGGAAGACGGCAGTACTTC | CASSLQGRRQYF
TRBJ2-3 | - | - | TRBV6-4 | TGTGCCAGCAGTACTGCCAGGGGAGATACGCAGTATTTT | CASSTARGDTQYF
TRBJ2-7 | once | TRBD1 | TRBV19 | TGTGCCAGTAGTAAGCCGGACAGGGGCTACGAGCAGTACTTC | CASSKPDRGYEQYF
TRBJ1-5 | - | - | TRBV2 | TGTGCCAGCAGTGAAGGGGCAGGGCATCAGCCCCAGCATTTT | CASSEGAGHQPQHF
TRBJ2-2 | - | - | TRBV4-1 | TGCGCCAGCAGCCAAGAAAGGGGCAGGAACACCGGGGAGCTGTTTTTT | CASSQERGRNTGELFF
TRBJ2-3 | - | - | TRBV2 | TGTGCCAGCAGTGAATCTAAAGCAGATACGCAGTATTTT | CASSESKADTQYF
TRBJ2-3 | few | - | TRBV9 | TGTGCCAGCAGCGTAGGAGATACGCAGTATTTT | CASSVGDTQYF
TRBJ1-4 | - | TRBD1 | TRBV4-1 | TGCGCCAGCAGCCAAGAAGCTTCGGTGCAGGGGGTTGAAAAACTGTTTTTT | CASSQEASVQGVEKLFF
TRBJ2-1 | few | - | TRBV5-6 | TGTGCCAGCAGCTTGGCCGTCACGCGGGTGGGCAATGAGCAGTTCTTC | CASSLAVTRVGNEQFF
TRBJ1-2 | - | - | TRBV29-1 | TGCAGCTCACAGGTCGATTGGGGCTATGGCTACACCTTC | CSSQVDWGYGYTF
TRBJ2-7 | - | - | TRBV4-1 | TGCGCCAGCAGCCAAGCCCTTAGCGGCAGCTCCTACGAGCAGTACTTC | CASSQALSGSSYEQYF
TRBJ2-1 | - | - | TRBV2 | TGTGCCAGCAGTTCGCGATTCCGGGATGAGCAGTTCTTC | CASSSRFRDEQFF
TRBJ1-6 | - | - | TRBV2 | TGTGCCAGCAATAGGGACCACGGTTCACCCCTCCACTTT | CASNRDHGSPLHF